This T cell receptor (beta chain) was obtained from a study of early stage breast cancer tumors. Study information: Seven or eight ER+/PR+/HER2- tumors were invasive ductal; a few were invasive lobular. Around 10-fold was the mean read coverage per sample.

To note about this clone: What it recognizes is unknown.

CDR3 length: 11 residues. Per germline, CDR1 PRHDT and CDR2 FYEKMQ (reference sequence). V was trimmed by 3 bases and J by 4 bases, leaving 4 bases between them. The study's findings and limits: Blood repertoires resembled normal breast more than tumor.

Clones were sequenced by immunoSEQ multiplex PCR, and TCRdb holds only the in-frame ones, with some missing. Seen here are tens of thousands of clones, 60% to 85% observed once, and the top ten hold more than 3%. The chain joins TRBV13 to TRBJ2-7; unclear D gene. The sequenced sample consisted of blood. This TCR came from a person aged 25 to 39 with breast cancer. The CDR3: CASSLSYEQYF. The CDR3 DNA reads as TGTGCCAGCAGCTTGAGTTACGAGCAGTACTTC.